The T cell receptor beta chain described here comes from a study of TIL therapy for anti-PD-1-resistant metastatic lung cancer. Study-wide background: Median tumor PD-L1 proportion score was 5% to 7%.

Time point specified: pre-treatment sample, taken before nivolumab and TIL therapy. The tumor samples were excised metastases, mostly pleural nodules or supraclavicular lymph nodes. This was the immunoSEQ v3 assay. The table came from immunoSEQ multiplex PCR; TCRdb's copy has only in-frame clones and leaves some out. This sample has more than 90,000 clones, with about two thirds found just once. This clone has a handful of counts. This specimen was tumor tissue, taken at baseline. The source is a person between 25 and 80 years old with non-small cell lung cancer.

CDR3 sequence (DNA): TGTGCCAGCAGTTACGGTGAGCCTAGCGGGAGTTATGAGCAGTTCTTC. Residues: CASSYGEPSGSYEQFF. The chain carries TRBV6-5 and TRBJ2-1; 10 bases map to TRBD2. V was clipped by 2 bases and J by 8 bases; unmatched bases: 9. The CDR3 length is 16 residues. Germline V gene sequence: CDR1 MNHEY, CDR2 SVGAGI.